Below are 10 T cell receptor beta chains sequenced from a single sample in a study of PD-L1 blockade in urothelial cancer. Data came from immunoSEQ multiplex PCR; TCRdb stores just in-frame clones and leaves some out. The table shows over 40,000 clones, with around 83% occurring only once. Specified time point: peripheral blood 6 weeks after treatment start. The source material was PBMCs, sampled around atezolizumab (anti-PD-L1) treatment. Every receptor here comes from a man between 65 and 80 years old with urothelial cancer.

CDR3 in DNA: TGTGCCAGCAGTGCCCCAGGGAGCACAGATACGCAGTATTTT. This translates into CASSAPGSTDTQYF. The rearrangement joins TRBV25-1 to TRBJ2-3, with TRBD1 as a possible D gene (5 bases). The CDR3 totals 14 residues. The germline V gene encodes CDR1 MGHDK and CDR2 SYGVNS. The V and J ends lost 4 bases and 0 bases respectively, with 8 bases between them.

The chain employs TRBV7-3 and TRBJ2-7; the D is unclear. In germline, CDR1 is SGHTA, CDR2 FQGTGA. The CDR3 loop spans 13 amino acids. Trimming took 5 bases from V and 3 from J, leaving 11 bases between them. The CDR3 loop is CASSVPEHYEQYF. DNA for the CDR3: TGTGCCAGCAGCGTACCGGAGCACTACGAGCAGTACTTC.

The V gene is TRBV2, the J gene TRBJ1-2; D may be TRBD1 (5 bases). Trimming removed 6 bases from V and 1 base from J, with 6 bases in between. Germline CDR1 SNHLY, CDR2 FYNNEI. CDR3 length: 12 amino acids. The CDR3 here is CASRGDNYGYTF. For the CDR3, the DNA is TGTGCCAGCAGAGGGGATAACTATGGCTACACCTTC.

The chain couples TRBV5-6 to TRBJ2-7; the D gene is possibly TRBD2 (6 bases). Germline V gives CDR1 SGHDT, CDR2 YYEEEE. The CDR3 runs to 12 residues. V was pared by 7 bases and J by 1 base, with 9 bases between. For the CDR3, the DNA is TGTGCCAGCGGAGGGGTTTCCTACGAGCAGTACTTC. Encoded protein: CASGGVSYEQYF.

The chain combines TRBV6-1 with TRBJ1-3; the match to TRBD1 covers 8 bases. CDR1 and CDR2 (germline): MNHNS, SASEGT. After removal of 3 bases from V and 3 bases from J, the junction contained 4 bases not matched to a gene. CDR3 length: 15 residues. The CDR3 sequence: CASSEAGTGGNTIYF. The CDR3 DNA reads TGTGCCAGCAGTGAGGCCGGGACAGGTGGAAACACCATATATTTT.

V gene TRBV19 combines with J gene TRBJ1-2; D might be TRBD1 (5 bases). Between the trimmed V and J ends, which lost 2 bases and 8 bases, there was a span of 21 bases. Germline CDR1 and CDR2: LNHDA and SQIVND (reference sequence). CDR3 size: 16 residues. CDR3 nucleotides: TGTGCCAGTAGTATACCCCGGGGCGGGACCGACGAAGGCTACACCTTC. Protein product: CASSIPRGGTDEGYTF.

This chain joins TRBV19 and TRBJ1-1; TRBD1 aligns across 8 bases. Germline-derived CDR1 and CDR2 are LNHDA and SQIVND (reference sequence). The CDR3 runs to 14 residues. V gave up 5 bases and J gave up 5 bases; unmatched junction bases: 7. The CDR3 sequence: CASSPSNRGTEAFF. The CDR3 DNA reads TGTGCCAGTAGTCCATCTAACAGGGGGACTGAAGCTTTCTTT.

This clone was observed a single time. The chain links TRBV27 to TRBJ2-7, with a tentative D call TRBD2 (5 bases). Trimming removed 0 bases from V and 2 bases from J, with 11 bases in between. The germline V gene encodes CDR1 MNHEY and CDR2 SMNVEV (reference sequence). This CDR3 has 15 amino acids. This CDR3 reads CASSLSSGKPYEQYF. In DNA form, the CDR3 reads TGTGCCAGCAGTTTATCATCGGGGAAACCCTACGAGCAGTACTTC.

V is TRBV6-1 and J is TRBJ1-4; tentatively, D is TRBD1 (6 bases). Germline V gives CDR1 MNHNS, CDR2 SASEGT. The V gene lost 4 bases and the J gene lost 8 bases, with 20 bases spanning the gap. This CDR3 is 16 amino acids long. The DNA of the CDR3 is TGTGCCAGCAGTGGATTTCCCAGGGGTGGTGGCGAAAAACTGTTTTTT. It translates to CASSGFPRGGGEKLFF.

CDR3 bases: TGTGCCAGCTCACCACAAAGGGTTGGGCAGGGGAATCAGCCCCAGCATTTT. Protein product: CASSPQRVGQGNQPQHF. This chain connects TRBV18 to TRBJ1-5; a possible D gene is TRBD1 (6 bases). This CDR3 spans 17 amino acids. V gave up 1 base and J gave up 4 bases, with 17 bases separating them. Germline lookup yields CDR1 KGHSH and CDR2 LQKENI.